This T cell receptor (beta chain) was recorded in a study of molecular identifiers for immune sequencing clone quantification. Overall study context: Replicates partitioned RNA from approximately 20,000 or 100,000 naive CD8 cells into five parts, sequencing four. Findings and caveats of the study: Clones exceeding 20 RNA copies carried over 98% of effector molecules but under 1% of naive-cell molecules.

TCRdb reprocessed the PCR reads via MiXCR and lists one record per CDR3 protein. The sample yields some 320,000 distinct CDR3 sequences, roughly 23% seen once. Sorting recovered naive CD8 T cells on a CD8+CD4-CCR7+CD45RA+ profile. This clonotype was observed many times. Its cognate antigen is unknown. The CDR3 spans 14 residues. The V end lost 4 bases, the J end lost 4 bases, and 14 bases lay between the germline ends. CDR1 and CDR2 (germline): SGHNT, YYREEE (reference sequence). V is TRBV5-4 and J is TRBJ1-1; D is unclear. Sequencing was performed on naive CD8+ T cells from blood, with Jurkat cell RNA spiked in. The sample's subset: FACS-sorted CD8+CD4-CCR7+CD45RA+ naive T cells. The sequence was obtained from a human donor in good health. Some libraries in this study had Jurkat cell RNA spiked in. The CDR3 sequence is CASSREEDGTEAFF. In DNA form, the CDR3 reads TGTGCCAGCAGCCGGGAAGAAGATGGCACTGAAGCTTTCTTT.